The rows below give T cell receptor beta chains drawn from one sample of a study of blood T cell repertoires in COVID-19. The protocol was immunoSEQ multiplex PCR, while the TCRdb copy is restricted to in-frame clones and leaves out a portion. The sample shows 180,000 or so clones, approximately 80% of them seen only once. The material sequenced was peripheral blood. These receptor sequences come from a woman in her forties or fifties with active or convalescent COVID-19. Each CDR3 is given with its conserved first and last residue. The order of the fields is CDR3 length, V gene, D gene, clone size, J gene, CDR3 DNA, CDR3 protein. D genes are given only for firm matches. The listing skips clone size in some rows; elsewhere it reads once, few, many or a size class.

13	TRBV29-1	-	-	TRBJ1-4	TGCAGCGTGCGGACAGCAACTAATGAAAAACTGTTTTTT	CSVRTATNEKLFF
14	TRBV2	-	few	TRBJ2-5	TGTGCCAGCAGTTTCAGGGGTGGCCAAGAGACCCAGTACTTC	CASSFRGGQETQYF
15	TRBV10-3	-	-	TRBJ2-7	TGTGCCATCAGTGAGGTGGGCCAGGGTAGGGGCGAGCAGTACTTC	CAISEVGQGRGEQYF
16	TRBV5-1	TRBD2	once	TRBJ2-7	TGCGCCAGCAGCCGTCTCGGGGGGGAAGTTCCCTACGAGCAGTACTTC	CASSRLGGEVPYEQYF
16	TRBV5-1	TRBD1	once	TRBJ1-1	TGCGCCAGCAGCGCTCGACAGGGGACCCCGAACACTGAAGCTTTCTTT	CASSARQGTPNTEAFF
14	TRBV10-1	-	-	TRBJ2-1	TGCGCCAGCAGTGAGGGGGGCGGCTACAATGAGCAGTTCTTC	CASSEGGGYNEQFF
14	TRBV7-3	TRBD1	-	TRBJ2-2	TGTGCCAGCAGCCGGACAGGGGACACCGGGGAGCTGTTTTTT	CASSRTGDTGELFF
13	TRBV9	TRBD1	-	TRBJ2-5	TGTGCCAGCAGCTCAGGGGGCTCAGAGACCCAGTACTTC	CASSSGGSETQYF
17	TRBV3-1/TRBV3-2	TRBD2	once	TRBJ2-3	TGTGCCAGCAGCCAAGTTACTAGCGGGGCCAGCACAGATACGCAGTATTTT	CASSQVTSGASTDTQYF
13	TRBV7-3	-	-	TRBJ2-3	TGTGCCAGCAGCCTCCCTTCCACAGATACGCAGTATTTT	CASSLPSTDTQYF
15	TRBV4-2	-	few	TRBJ2-7	TGTGCCAGCAGCCAAGACACCCCTGGGCCCTACGAGCAGTACTTC	CASSQDTPGPYEQYF
14	TRBV2	-	many	TRBJ1-2	TGTGCCAGCAGAATTAGATTTACAGTTTATGGCTACACCTTC	CASRIRFTVYGYTF
13	TRBV29-1	TRBD1	-	TRBJ1-1	TGCAGCGTTGTAGGGACAGGGAATTCGAGAGCTTTCTTT	CSVVGTGNSRAFF
14	TRBV7-2	TRBD2	-	TRBJ2-5	TGTGCCAGCAGCTCAGCGGGGGGTGGGGAGACCCAGTACTTC	CASSSAGGGETQYF
14	TRBV5-1	-	-	TRBJ2-4	TGCGCCAGCAGCTTGGCCGTGGCCCCAAACATTCAGTACTTC	CASSLAVAPNIQYF
14	TRBV29-1	-	-	TRBJ2-5	TGCAGCGCCTGGACTCTTTCGGGCCAAGAGACCCAGTACTTC	CSAWTLSGQETQYF
14	TRBV6-1	-	-	TRBJ2-3	TGTGCCAGCAGTGAAGGCAGGTCCACAGATACGCAGTATTTT	CASSEGRSTDTQYF
15	TRBV19	-	-	TRBJ1-4	TGTGCCAGTAGTCCAGTCCGGGAAAGAAGGGAAAAACTGTTTTTT	CASSPVRERREKLFF
18	TRBV13	TRBD1	-	TRBJ1-6	TGTGCCAGCAGCTATGACAGGGTAGACGTCTCCTATAATTCACCCCTCCACTTT	CASSYDRVDVSYNSPLHF
21	TRBV4-3	TRBD1	-	TRBJ1-2	TGCGCCAGCAGCCAAGATCTTGTGGGGACAGGGGAAGTTCAAGTTAACTATGGCTACACCTTC	CASSQDLVGTGEVQVNYGYTF
19	TRBV11-2	-	-	TRBJ2-7	TGTGCCAGCAGCTTAGGCGGGTCGGGTTTGGGGTATAGCTCCTACGAGCAGTACTTC	CASSLGGSGLGYSSYEQYF
16	TRBV11-2	TRBD1	-	TRBJ1-4	TGTGCCAGCAGCTTAATGATGGGGACAGGAAATGAAAAACTGTTTTTT	CASSLMMGTGNEKLFF
17	TRBV19	TRBD2	-	TRBJ2-4	TGTGCCAGCCGGGGACTAGCGGGGGGGATAGCCAAAAACATTCAGTACTTC	CASRGLAGGIAKNIQYF
16	TRBV19	TRBD1	few	TRBJ2-5	TGTGCCAGTAGTAGTAGGACAGGGAATGTGAAAGAGACCCAGTACTTC	CASSSRTGNVKETQYF
13	TRBV10-3	TRBD1	-	TRBJ2-5	TGTGCCATCAGTGGGGGACAGGCAGAGACCCAGTACTTC	CAISGGQAETQYF
14	TRBV7-9	TRBD1	-	TRBJ1-6	TGTGCCAGCAGCTATCCGGGACAGGGGACACCCCTCCACTTT	CASSYPGQGTPLHF
15	TRBV30	-	-	TRBJ2-3	TGTGCCTGGACGCCCCGGCGGGACAGAAGTAATACGCAGTATTTT	CAWTPRRDRSNTQYF
14	TRBV5-3	TRBD2	-	TRBJ2-3	TGTGCCAGAACGGGGGGGAGAGAGAGAGATACGCAGTATTTT	CARTGGRERDTQYF
16	TRBV11-1	TRBD1	-	TRBJ2-3	TGTGCCAGCAGCCTTGACAGGGGGCGCCCGACAGATACGCAGTATTTT	CASSLDRGRPTDTQYF
17	TRBV2	TRBD1	-	TRBJ1-2	TGTGCCAGCAGAGTTGCAGAAAACAGGGGGCTAGGAGATGGCTACACCTTC	CASRVAENRGLGDGYTF
13	TRBV7-2	-	-	TRBJ2-5	TGTGCCAGCCGTCCCTCAGGGGTAGAGACCCAGTACTTC	CASRPSGVETQYF
16	TRBV30	-	few	TRBJ1-2	TGTGCCTGGAGTTCCTCACAAAAGGGGCTGATTAATGGCTACACCTTC	CAWSSSQKGLINGYTF
15	TRBV19	TRBD1	-	TRBJ2-1	TGTGCCAGTAGTATGGCGGGGACAGGGGTCAATGAGCAGTTCTTC	CASSMAGTGVNEQFF
16	TRBV9	TRBD2	-	TRBJ2-3	TGTGCCAGCAGCGGACCTAGCGGGGGGTTCACAGATACGCAGTATTTT	CASSGPSGGFTDTQYF
15	TRBV2	TRBD1	-	TRBJ1-5	TGTGCCAGCGCACAGGGGGGATATAGCAATCAGCCCCAGCATTTT	CASAQGGYSNQPQHF
15	TRBV5-1	TRBD2	-	TRBJ2-1	TGCGCCAGCAGCTTGAGAGCGGGAGGGGGGAAGGAGCAGTTCTTC	CASSLRAGGGKEQFF
16	TRBV20-1	TRBD2	-	TRBJ2-3	TGCAGTGCTAGTGTCGGACTAGCCGGGGGCACAGATACGCAGTATTTT	CSASVGLAGGTDTQYF
19	TRBV5-5	-	few	TRBJ2-7	TGTGCCAGCAGCTTGAATCTGCTAGCCGGGTCAGGGGTATCCTACGAGCAGTACTTC	CASSLNLLAGSGVSYEQYF
16	TRBV7-2	TRBD2	-	TRBJ2-5	TGTGCCAGCAGCTTCTCCCTAGCGGGAGGGCGCGGGACCCAGTACTTC	CASSFSLAGGRGTQYF
15	TRBV7-8	-	once	TRBJ1-1	TGTGCCAGCAGCTTAGTCCGGGACAAGAACACTGAAGCTTTCTTT	CASSLVRDKNTEAFF
12	TRBV19	-	few	TRBJ1-2	TGTGCCAGTAGGTACCAGAACTATGGCTACACCTTC	CASRYQNYGYTF
12	TRBV30	TRBD1	-	TRBJ1-1	TGTGCCGGGACAGGGGGCAGGTCTGAAGCTTTCTTT	CAGTGGRSEAFF
15	TRBV11-1	TRBD1	-	TRBJ2-5	TGTGCCAGCAGCTCGACAGGGTCGGTTCAAGAGACCCAGTACTTC	CASSSTGSVQETQYF
14	TRBV30	-	-	TRBJ1-4	TGTGCCTGGAGTGTCGTCTTAAGAGGGGAAAAACTGTTTTTT	CAWSVVLRGEKLFF
15	TRBV9	TRBD2	-	TRBJ2-1	TGTGCCAGCAGCGTAGTCGCGGGAGGATACAATGAGCAGTTCTTC	CASSVVAGGYNEQFF
12	TRBV7-2	-	-	TRBJ2-5	TGTGCCAGCAGCTTAGCGCGGGGGACCCAGTACTTC	CASSLARGTQYF